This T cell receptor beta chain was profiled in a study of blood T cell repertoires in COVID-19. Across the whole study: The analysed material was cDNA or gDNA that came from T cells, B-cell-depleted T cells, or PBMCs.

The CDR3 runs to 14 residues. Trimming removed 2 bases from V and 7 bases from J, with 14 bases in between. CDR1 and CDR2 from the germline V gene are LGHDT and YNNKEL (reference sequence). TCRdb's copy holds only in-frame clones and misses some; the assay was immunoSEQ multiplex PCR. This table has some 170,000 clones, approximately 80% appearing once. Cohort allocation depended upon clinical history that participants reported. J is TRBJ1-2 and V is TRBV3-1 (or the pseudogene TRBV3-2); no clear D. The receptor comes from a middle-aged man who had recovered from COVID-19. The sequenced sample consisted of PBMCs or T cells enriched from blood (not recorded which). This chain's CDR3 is CASSQFTATSGYTF. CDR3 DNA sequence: TGTGCCAGCAGCCAATTTACGGCAACTAGTGGCTACACCTTC.